Following are 4 T cell receptor beta chains from one sample sequenced in a study of shared clonotypes between healthy human individuals. Assay: immunoSEQ multiplex PCR; the TCRdb copy retains only in-frame clones and omits some. The sample carries roughly 2,500,000 clones, over 85% recorded once. Sample: naive CD4+ T cells from PBMCs. Subset: CD45RA+ positively selected. The receptors derive from a man aged 18 to 29 in good health. Some clones in this sample may be carry-over from other donors' samples.

Remarks on this clone: Other DNA sequences in the same sample also yield this CDR3. The chain has TRBV18 and TRBJ2-2; 9 bases align to TRBD1. CDR1 is KGHSH, CDR2 LQKENI, per germline. The CDR3 extends over 15 amino acids. Trimming took 6 bases from V and 4 from J; bases not matched to a gene: 6. CDR3 amino acids: CASSPGQGSTGELFF. CDR3 nucleotides: TGTGCCAGCTCCCCGGGACAGGGTTCCACCGGGGAGCTGTTTTTT.

The chain carries TRBV7-9 and TRBJ1-2; perhaps TRBD1 as D (6 bases). This CDR3 spans 13 amino acids. The V gene's germline CDR1 is SEHNR and CDR2 FQNEAQ (reference sequence). The ends were cut back, 1 base at V and 8 bases at J, with 11 bases in the middle. The CDR3 DNA reads TGTGCCAGCAGCTTAGTACAGGGTGGCGGCTACACCTTC. This sequence encodes CASSLVQGGGYTF. Full variable domain (missing parts from reference TRBV7-9 and TRBJ1-2): DTGVSQNPRHKITKRGQNVTFRCDPISEHNRLYWYRQTLGQGPEFLTYFQNEAQLEKSRLLSDRFSAERPKGSFSTLEIQRTEQGDSAMYLCASSLVQGGGYTFGSGTRLTVV.

The chain couples TRBV29-1 to TRBJ2-6, with D possibly being TRBD1 or TRBD2 (5 bases each). Germline V gene lookup returns CDR1 SQVTM and CDR2 ANQGSEA. The CDR3 runs to 13 residues. Trimming cost V 6 bases and J 12 bases, with 18 bases left between them. The CDR3 DNA reads TGCAGCGTAACCGGGACGGCCCGTGGCGTCCTGACTTTC. Protein: CSVTGTARGVLTF.

This clone was counted a single time. The sample contains more than one DNA sequence encoding this CDR3. The chain employs TRBV18 and TRBJ2-7, with TRBD1 matching 8 bases. The germline V gene has CDR1 KGHSH and CDR2 LQKENI. With 2 bases clipped from V and 7 bases from J, the junction kept 4 bases outside the gene matches. This CDR3 is 13 amino acids long. The DNA of the CDR3 is TGTGCCAGCTCACCAGGACAGGGCGTTGAGCAGTACTTC. This gives the protein CASSPGQGVEQYF.